These 5 T cell receptor beta chains were sequenced from one sample in a study of blood T cell repertoires in COVID-19. Only in-frame clones appear in the TCRdb table, and some are missing; sequencing was by immunoSEQ multiplex PCR. Of 180,000 or so clones in the sample, 60% to 85% were seen once. The sample was peripheral blood. These receptors came from a woman in her fifties or sixties with active or convalescent COVID-19.

This clone was seen just once. V gene TRBV6-5 combines with J gene TRBJ1-2; D is possibly TRBD1 (5 bases). The CDR3 totals 15 residues. Germline CDR1 MNHEY, CDR2 SVGAGI. Trimming removed 5 bases at V and 0 bases at J, with 13 bases between. CDR3 nucleotide sequence: TGTGCCAGCAGTCCCGGGGGGGATACTAACTATGGCTACACCTTC. Residues: CASSPGGDTNYGYTF.

The gene calls are TRBV6-1 and TRBJ2-2; 7 bases line up with TRBD1. The length of the CDR3 is 18 residues. CDR1 and CDR2 from the germline V gene are MNHNS and SASEGT. V trimming: 2 bases; J trimming: 1 base; junction bases outside the gene matches: 10. CDR3: CASSEIFIRTGNTGELFF. In DNA, the CDR3 is TGTGCCAGCAGTGAAATCTTTATTCGGACAGGGAACACCGGGGAGCTGTTTTTT.

The chain combines TRBV9 with TRBJ2-1, with 11 bases that match TRBD2. CDR3 size: 16 residues. CDR1 and CDR2 (germline): SGDLS, YYNGEE. The V gene end was trimmed by 0 bases and the J gene end by 4 bases; junction bases not matched to a gene: 3. This CDR3 is CASSVGLAGGYNEQFF. As DNA, the CDR3 is TGTGCCAGCAGCGTAGGATTAGCGGGGGGGTACAATGAGCAGTTCTTC.

J is TRBJ1-6 and V is TRBV7-2; D remains unclear. The V gene's germline CDR1 is SGHTA and CDR2 FQGNSA. The CDR3 is made up of 16 amino acids. V was cut by 4 bases and J by 9 bases, with 19 bases left in between. In nucleotides, the CDR3 is TGTGCCAGCAGCTCCCGCCCCCTTCCAGCGAGTTCACCCCTCCACTTT. This translates into CASSSRPLPASSPLHF.

In DNA form, the CDR3 reads TGTGCCAGCAGTTTAGCCGTCAGGGTCCTAGGGGACACTGAAGCTTTCTTT. Protein: CASSLAVRVLGDTEAFF. V gene TRBV6-2 or TRBV6-3 combines with J gene TRBJ1-1; D possibly corresponds to TRBD1 (5 bases). V was clipped by 4 bases and J by 3 bases, with 21 bases between them. The CDR3 contains 17 residues. Germline CDR1 is MNHEY and CDR2 is SVGEGT.